The rows below give T cell receptor beta chains drawn from one sample of a study of T cells in Graves' hyperthyroidism and ophthalmopathy. TCRdb called the multiplex PCR reads again in MiXCR, with one record for every CDR3 protein. Here the sample spans 150,000 to 200,000 distinct CDR3 sequences, over 15% being singletons. The sequenced sample was blood. Receptor source: a woman aged 45-59 years with Graves' hyperthyroidism. Both conserved end residues are part of each CDR3. D genes are given only for firm matches. Size tells how often a clone was seen (once, few, many) or the class of an expanded clone, and some rows leave it out.

j_gene	v_gene	d_gene	abundance	CDR3nt	CDR3aa
TRBJ1-1	TRBV7-9	-	few	TGTGCCACCCACCTACCGGGGGCGAACACTGAAGCTTTCTTT	CATHLPGANTEAFF
TRBJ2-1	TRBV3-1	-	many	TGTGCCAGCAGCCAAGAGTACTGGAATGAGCAGTTCTTC	CASSQEYWNEQFF
TRBJ2-5	TRBV11-2	TRBD2	many	TGTGCCAGCAGCTTCCGACTAGCGGGGGGCAGAGAGACCCAGTACTTC	CASSFRLAGGRETQYF
TRBJ2-1	TRBV7-3	TRBD1	many	TGTGCCAGCAGCCTTGGACAGGGGGCGGGGAATGAGCAGTTCTTC	CASSLGQGAGNEQFF
TRBJ1-6	TRBV20-1	-	many	TGCAGTGCTAGAGTAGACAGTAGAAATTCACCCCTCCACTTT	CSARVDSRNSPLHF
TRBJ2-7	TRBV7-9	TRBD1	many	TGTGCCAGCAGCCGGGACAGCTCCTACGAGCAGTACTTC	CASSRDSSYEQYF
TRBJ1-6	TRBV6-1	-	many	TGTGCCAGCAGTGAATCGGTCCCCTCCTCAGCCCTCCACTTT	CASSESVPSSALHF
TRBJ1-1	TRBV7-3	-	many	TGTGCCAGCAGCTTAAAGTGGGTAGGGCCGAACACTGAAGCTTTCTTT	CASSLKWVGPNTEAFF
TRBJ1-3	TRBV7-9	-	many	TGTGCCAGCAGCCGGAGACAGAGCTCTGGAAACACCATATATTTT	CASSRRQSSGNTIYF
TRBJ1-2	TRBV7-9	TRBD1	many	TGTGCCAGCAGCTCTCCCCGTCCGGGACAGGGTAGAGGCTACACCTTC	CASSSPRPGQGRGYTF
TRBJ2-7	TRBV20-1	-	many	TGCAGTGCTAGAGATCTATCAGGGTTGCTCGAGCAGTACTTC	CSARDLSGLLEQYF
TRBJ2-7	TRBV28	-	many	TGTGCCAGCACCACGGAAGGCGGGGTCCCCGGGTACGAGCAGTACTTC	CASTTEGGVPGYEQYF
TRBJ2-1	TRBV27	-	few	TGTGCCAGCAGTATCGTAGGCTACAATGAGCAGTTCTTC	CASSIVGYNEQFF
TRBJ1-1	TRBV19	-	many	TGTGCCAGTAGTATTGTTCAGAACACTGAAGCTTTCTTT	CASSIVQNTEAFF
TRBJ1-4	TRBV11-2	TRBD1	-	TGTGCCAGCAGCTTAGATGGGACAGGGGCTGAAAAACTGTTTTTT	CASSLDGTGAEKLFF
TRBJ2-1	TRBV5-1	-	many	TGCGCCAGCAGCTTGGAACAGGGAATCTACAATGAGCAGTTCTTC	CASSLEQGIYNEQFF
TRBJ2-3	TRBV9	-	many	TGTGCCAGCAGCGTATCTCTCCGGGGAAAGGGGACAGATACGCAGTATTTT	CASSVSLRGKGTDTQYF
TRBJ1-2	TRBV5-8	TRBD1	many	TGTGCCAGCAGCTTGCGGACAGGGTTGGATCCTAACTATGGCTACACCTTC	CASSLRTGLDPNYGYTF
TRBJ2-3	TRBV20-1	TRBD2	-	TGCAGTGCACGGACTAGCGGGGCTAGCACAGATACGCAGTATTTT	CSARTSGASTDTQYF
TRBJ1-5	TRBV28	-	many	TGTGCCAGCAGTTTCCCCCGCGGGGATGGCAATCAGCCCCAGCATTTT	CASSFPRGDGNQPQHF
TRBJ1-6	TRBV28	-	many	TGTGCCAGCAGTCCCAGACCTTCGAGCTCCTATAATTCACCCCTCCACTTT	CASSPRPSSSYNSPLHF
TRBJ1-1	TRBV5-1	TRBD1	many	TGCGCCAGCAGCCGGGACAGGGTAGGCACTGAAGCTTTCTTT	CASSRDRVGTEAFF
TRBJ1-3	TRBV6-1	-	few	TGTGCCAGCATGCATGGCTCCCCCTCTGGAAACACCACATATTTT	CASMHGSPSGNTTYF
TRBJ1-2	TRBV6-2/TRBV6-3	-	-	TGTGCCAGCAGTTACCGGCCCACACCCTCTGGGGCTAACTATGGCTACACCTTC	CASSYRPTPSGANYGYTF